Below are 18 T cell receptor beta chains sequenced from a single sample in a study of vaccination and CD4 T cells after COVID-19. TCRdb analysed the PCR reads with MiXCR anew, one entry per CDR3 protein. The sample has 20,000 to 25,000 distinct CDR3 sequences, about 57% seen once; the top ten hold 0.99%. Sequences were derived from CD4+ T cells from blood, sampled before SARS-CoV-2 vaccination. These receptors were obtained from a human donor who had recovered from COVID-19.

Regarding this clonotype: A read error may account for a junction end that differs from germline. The rearrangement links TRBV7-2 to TRBJ1-4, with a weak D call TRBD1 (5 bases). There are 15 residues in the CDR3. Germline values: CDR1 SGHTA, CDR2 FQGNSA. In DNA form, the CDR3 reads TGTGCCAGCAGCTCTATGAGAGAAGAAGGGGAAAACCTGTTTTTT. This encodes CASSSMREEGENLFF. The variable domain in full, with the rest retrieved from reference TRBV7-2 and TRBJ1-4, is GAGVSQSPSNKVTEKGKDVELRCDPISGHTALYWYRQSLGQGLEFLIYFQGNSAPDKSGLPSDRFSAERTGGSVSTLTIQRTQQEDSAVYLCASSSMREEGENLFFGSGTQLSVL.

V and J are TRBV6-5 and TRBJ2-5, with D hard to call. The CDR3 loop spans 14 amino acids. Germline V gene data show CDR1 as MNHEY and CDR2 as SVGAGI. With 4 bases removed from V and 1 base from J, the gap between germline ends came to 10 bases. The CDR3 sequence: CASSFSTAQETQYF. The DNA of the CDR3 is TGTGCCAGCAGTTTTTCTACAGCCCAAGAGACCCAGTACTTC.

The V and J genes are TRBV6-1 and TRBJ2-3; 8 bases align to TRBD2. The CDR3 covers 14 residues. With V trimmed by 8 bases and J by 1 base, 5 bases remained unmatched. Germline-derived CDR1 and CDR2 are MNHNS and SASEGT. The CDR3 protein is CASREAGGTDTQYF. Here the CDR3 DNA reads TGTGCCAGCCGGGAAGCGGGGGGCACAGATACGCAGTATTTT.

CDR3 nucleotide sequence: TGTGCCAGCGGACCGGGACAGATCACAGATACGCAGTATTTT. This codes for CASGPGQITDTQYF. This sequence joins TRBV6-2 or TRBV6-3 and TRBJ2-3; 7 positions match TRBD1. The CDR3 has 14 amino acids. V lost 8 bases, J lost 2 bases, and 7 bases stayed unmatched. Germline V gene data show CDR1 as MNHEY and CDR2 as SVGEGT.

The V gene is TRBV24-1, the J gene TRBJ2-2; no definite D call. Trimming shortened V by 8 bases and J by 1 base, and 4 bases separated the two germline ends. Germline V gene data show CDR1 as KGHDR and CDR2 as SFDVKD. CDR3 length: 12 residues. The CDR3: CATNRNTGELFF. The DNA for the CDR3 is TGTGCCACCAATAGGAACACCGGGGAGCTGTTTTTT.

On this clonotype itself: An end of the junction does not agree with germline; a read error may underlie this. The chain uses TRBV27 and TRBJ1-1; D is unresolved. The CDR3 is 14 residues long. Germline V gives CDR1 MNHEY, CDR2 SMNVEV (reference sequence). CDR3 bases: TGTGTCAGCAATGGGCTTTTGGCGGACACTGAAGCTTTCTTT. This codes for CVSNGLLADTEAFF.

This clonotype has only a few counts. The V gene is TRBV15, the J gene TRBJ2-1; D is uncertain. Germline V gene data show CDR1 as LNHNV and CDR2 as YYDKDF (reference sequence). The CDR3 has 11 residues. Trimming pared 4 bases from V and 2 bases from J, leaving 0 bases between. The CDR3 reads CATSTYNEQFF. The CDR3 DNA reads TGTGCCACCAGCACCTACAATGAGCAGTTCTTC.

The chain is built from TRBV19 and TRBJ2-7; a weak D match, TRBD1 (5 bases). This CDR3 contains 14 residues. Germline assignment: CDR1 LNHDA and CDR2 SQIVND (reference sequence). Deletions cut 3 bases from V and 2 bases from J, with 11 bases between. As DNA, the CDR3 is TGTGCCAGTAGTATCTCGGCAGGGCCCTACGAGCAGTACTTC. Translating it yields CASSISAGPYEQYF.

The chain uses TRBV15 and TRBJ2-7; TRBD1 matches at 9 bases. V dropped 0 bases and J dropped 5; count of bases not matched to a gene: 5. Germline assignment: CDR1 LNHNV and CDR2 YYDKDF (reference sequence). The CDR3 loop spans 15 amino acids. In DNA form, the CDR3 reads TGTGCCACCAGCAGAGACCGGACAGGGGCAGACGAGCAGTACTTC. This codes for CATSRDRTGADEQYF.

The chain has TRBV15 and TRBJ2-5; D may be TRBD1 (5 bases). V dropped 5 bases and J dropped 0 bases, with 10 bases sitting between them. Germline assignment: CDR1 LNHNV and CDR2 YYDKDF (reference sequence). The CDR3 runs 14 residues. The CDR3 nucleotides read TGTGCCACCAGCTTGACAGCAAACCAAGAGACCCAGTACTTC. This translates into CATSLTANQETQYF.

A few counts support this clonotype. The chain has TRBV20-1 and TRBJ2-7; TRBD2 aligns across 7 bases. V lost 4 bases to trimming and J lost 6 bases; unmatched junction nucleotides: 6. The CDR3 spans 12 residues. Germline V gene lookup returns CDR1 DFQATT and CDR2 SNEGSKA (reference sequence). The CDR3 DNA reads as TGCAGTGCTAAACGCGGGACTACCGAGCAGTACTTC. Residues: CSAKRGTTEQYF.

In its sample, this clonotype was seen a few times. The chain carries TRBV27 and TRBJ2-2, with TRBD1 matching over 10 bases. Losses at the gene ends were 3 bases for V and 7 bases for J; bases not matched to a gene: 17. Germline V CDR1 and CDR2: MNHEY, SMNVEV (reference sequence). The CDR3 sequence is 19 residues long. CDR3 region: CASSFFDRGRGQADGELFF. The DNA of the CDR3 is TGTGCCAGCAGTTTTTTCGACAGGGGGCGCGGGCAAGCTGACGGGGAGCTGTTTTTT.

This clonotype showed up just a few times. The J gene is TRBJ1-5, the V gene TRBV6-1, with 8 nucleotides matching TRBD1. V shed 5 bases, J shed 2 bases, and the junction held 2 bases outside the gene matches. Germline V gene sequence: CDR1 MNHNS, CDR2 SASEGT. The CDR3 contains 14 residues. The CDR3 region has the DNA TGTGCCAGCAGTAAGGGACAGGGCAATCAGCCCCAGCATTTT. Translated, it gives CASSKGQGNQPQHF.

The chain employs TRBV6-1 and TRBJ2-6; the D call may be TRBD1 or TRBD2 (5 bases each). Looked up from germline, CDR1 is MNHNS and CDR2 is SASEGT. This CDR3 comprises 15 residues. The V end lost 8 bases, the J end lost 1 base, and 12 bases lay between the germline ends. The CDR3 DNA reads TGTGCCAGCTCTCGAGGGGCGTCTGGGGCCAACGTCCTGACTTTC. Its protein is CASSRGASGANVLTF.

V usage is TRBV15 and J usage is TRBJ2-5; 12 nucleotides line up with TRBD2. There are 18 residues in the CDR3. Germline V CDR1 and CDR2: LNHNV, YYDKDF (reference sequence). Trimming cost V 3 bases and J 10 bases; bases outside gene matches: 18. The CDR3 is CATSSSSGDPSGRAGQYF. As DNA, the CDR3 is TGTGCCACCAGCAGTTCATCGGGCGACCCTAGCGGGAGGGCCGGCCAGTACTTC.

This clonotype was seen more than once but under ten times. The chain links TRBV20-1 to TRBJ1-4, with 7 bases matching TRBD1. Germline lookup yields CDR1 DFQATT and CDR2 SNEGSKA (reference sequence). V gave up 6 bases and J gave up 8 bases; unmatched junction bases: 9. The CDR3 runs to 13 residues. CDR3 coding DNA: TGCAGTGCACCCGCAGGGGGTCGCGAAAAACTGTTTTTT. It yields the protein CSAPAGGREKLFF.

CDR3 loop: CASSIAPPLLAGGGDTQYF. The CDR3 region has the DNA TGTGCCAGCAGTATAGCCCCTCCGCTACTAGCGGGAGGAGGCGATACGCAGTATTTT. The chain has TRBV27 and TRBJ2-3; TRBD2 matches at 12 bases. This CDR3 comprises 19 residues. In germline, CDR1 is MNHEY, CDR2 SMNVEV (reference sequence). The V segment lost 5 bases and the J segment 6 bases; nucleotides outside the gene matches: 18.

The chain carries TRBV20-1 and TRBJ2-2; TRBD1 or TRBD2 may be the D gene (5 bases each). The CDR3 runs to 15 residues. V was cut by 2 bases and J by 6 bases, with 16 bases left in between. Germline CDR1 and CDR2: DFQATT and SNEGSKA (reference sequence). This CDR3 is CSARRLDGGAGELFF. For the CDR3, the DNA is TGCAGTGCTAGACGGCTCGATGGGGGAGCCGGGGAGCTGTTTTTT.